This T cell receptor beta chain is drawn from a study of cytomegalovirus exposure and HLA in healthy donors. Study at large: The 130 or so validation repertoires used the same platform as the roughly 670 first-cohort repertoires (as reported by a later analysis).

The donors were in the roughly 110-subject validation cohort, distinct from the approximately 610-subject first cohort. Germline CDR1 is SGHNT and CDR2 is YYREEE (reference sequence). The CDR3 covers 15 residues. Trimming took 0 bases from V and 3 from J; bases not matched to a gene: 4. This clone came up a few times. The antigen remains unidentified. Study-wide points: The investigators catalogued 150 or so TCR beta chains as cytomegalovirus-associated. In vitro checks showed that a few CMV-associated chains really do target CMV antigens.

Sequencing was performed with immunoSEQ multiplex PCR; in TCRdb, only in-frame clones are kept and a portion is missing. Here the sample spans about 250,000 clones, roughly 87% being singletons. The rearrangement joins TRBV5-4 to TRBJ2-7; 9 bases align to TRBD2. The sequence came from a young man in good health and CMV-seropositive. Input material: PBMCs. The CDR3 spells CASSLVETSGYEQYF. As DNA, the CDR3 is TGTGCCAGCAGCTTGGTTGAGACTAGCGGCTACGAGCAGTACTTC. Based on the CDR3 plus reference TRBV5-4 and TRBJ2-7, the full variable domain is ETGVTQSPTHLIKTRGQQVTLRCSSQSGHNTVSWYQQALGQGPQFIFQYYREEENGRGNFPPRFSGLQFPNYSSELNVNALELDDSALYLCASSLVETSGYEQYFGPGTRLTVT.